This T cell receptor beta chain was identified during a study of blood T cell repertoires in COVID-19. About the research overall: Collection of acute and convalescent COVID-19 samples took place in the United States, Italy and Spain. T cells, B-cell-depleted T cells, or PBMCs supplied cDNA or gDNA.

This CDR3 spans 12 amino acids. The V end was cut by 6 bases, the J end by 0 bases, with 5 bases between. The germline V gene has CDR1 LNHDA and CDR2 SQIVND (reference sequence). Authors' analysis steps: Cell counts per sample came from amplifying reference gene primers. The protocol was immunoSEQ multiplex PCR, while the TCRdb copy is restricted to in-frame clones and leaves out a portion. D and trimming come from the DNA, and the V and J calls and clone size come from that table. The repertoire holds about 290,000 clones, over 80% seen once, with less than 4.5% in the top ten. Source material: peripheral blood. J is TRBJ1-2 and V is TRBV19, with D perhaps matching TRBD1 (5 bases). This TCR was recovered from a woman in her fifties or sixties with active or convalescent COVID-19. CDR3 DNA: TGTGCCAGTAGCAGGGCTAACTATGGCTACACCTTC. Protein: CASSRANYGYTF.